Listed here is a single T cell receptor beta chain. The target antigen is unknown. The sample is drawn from a study of CD8 T cells in Susac syndrome. Random hexamers were used to reverse transcribe about 0.45 to 1 ug of RNA. One entry per CDR3 protein, called by TCRdb with MiXCR from the immunoSEQ multiplex PCR reads. The table lists 240,000 or so distinct CDR3 sequences, 95% to 97% of them singletons, with approximately 0.094% in the top ten. Bulk CD8+ and CD4+ cells came from magnetic negative isolation; CD8+ TEMRA by FACS. Germline V CDR1 and CDR2: SQVTM, ANQGSEA. V lost 0 bases and J lost 1, with 12 bases in between. This CDR3 comprises 15 residues. Study-level findings and limits: The CD4+ T cell repertoires, which came from Susac syndrome patients, showed no sign of clonal expansion.

The chain joins TRBV29-1 to TRBJ1-1; D is unresolved. Sequencing was carried out using CD4+ T cells from PBMCs. The sequence was obtained from a human donor with Susac syndrome. The CDR3 loop reads CSVEDMRAGNTEAFF. As DNA, the CDR3 is TGCAGCGTTGAAGATATGCGGGCCGGGAACACTGAAGCTTTCTTT.